This TCR beta chain was documented in a study of regulatory T cells in long-lasting Graves disease. Study observations and caveats: Gene preferences differed: TRBV28, TRBJ1-2, TRBJ2-5 in persistent cases.

The germline V gene encodes CDR1 SEHNR and CDR2 FQNEAQ (reference sequence). With 5 bases removed from V and 3 bases from J, the gap between germline ends came to 13 bases. The CDR3 covers 15 residues. Library construction for TCR beta used iRepertoire HTBI primers and Arm-PCR of CDR3 regions. TCRdb re-called the multiplex PCR reads with MiXCR, one entry per CDR3 protein. The sample has nearly 350,000 distinct CDR3 sequences, about 20% seen once. The time point here: persistent/refractory GD, antithyroid drugs over 5 years with positive TRAb. RNA from PBMCs was the source of the TCR library. In its sample, this clonotype was seen a few times. Its antigen remains unidentified.

The receptor was derived from a female donor with Graves disease. Sequenced material: peripheral blood mononuclear cells (PBMCs), taken when the disease was refractory, from a patient treated with antithyroid drugs. The rearrangement links TRBV7-9 to TRBJ2-2, with D possibly matching TRBD1 (5 bases). In DNA, the CDR3 is TGTGCCAGCAGCCTGACTCAGGGATACACCGGGGAGCTGTTTTTT. It encodes CASSLTQGYTGELFF.